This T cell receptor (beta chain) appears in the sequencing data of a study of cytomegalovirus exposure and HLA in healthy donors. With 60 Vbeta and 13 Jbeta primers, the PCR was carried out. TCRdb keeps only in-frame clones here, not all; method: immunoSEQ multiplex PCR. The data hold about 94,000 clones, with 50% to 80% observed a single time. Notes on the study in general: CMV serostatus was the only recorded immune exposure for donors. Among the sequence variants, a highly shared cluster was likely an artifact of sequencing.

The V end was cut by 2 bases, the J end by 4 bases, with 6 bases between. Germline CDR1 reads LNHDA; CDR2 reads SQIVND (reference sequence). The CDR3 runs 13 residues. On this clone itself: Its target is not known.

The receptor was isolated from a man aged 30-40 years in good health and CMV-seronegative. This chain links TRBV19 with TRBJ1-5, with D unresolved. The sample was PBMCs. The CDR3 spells CASSITVNQPQHF. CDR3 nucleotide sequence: TGTGCCAGTAGTATAACGGTTAATCAGCCCCAGCATTTT.